What follows are 25 T cell receptor delta chains derived from one specimen sequenced in a study of Vδ1+ human thymocytes (dated by TCRdb to the late 2010s). The antigens these receptors bind are not known. TCRdb shows the sequencer as Illumina MiSeq. RNA extraction was carried out with the RNeasy mini kit, and reverse transcription was then done using Superscript III. CDR3 amplicons were produced by multiplex PCR using pooled V-gene forward primers and a constant-region reverse primer with Illumina adaptor overhangs. TCRdb called clones afresh from the public reads with CATT; identical DNA rows were later merged. The sample table holds some 23,000 delta-chain clones, of which 25% to 35% were seen once. Of the sample, around 1.4% falls within the top ten clones. The investigation overall reported the following: Thymic TRG and TRD repertoires appeared highly polyclonal with Gaussian CDR3 length distributions, unlike oligoclonal peripheral blood repertoires.

Specimen: Vdelta1+ gamma-delta thymocytes from the thymus. The sample's cell subset or site, from its label and the paper: FACS-sorted CD3+ TCRalphabeta- TCRVdelta1+ TCRVdelta2- thymocytes. The receptors stem from a boy under three years old who had congenital heart surgery.

This chain joins TRDV1 and TRDJ1; 13 nucleotides agree with TRDD3. CDR3 length: 23 residues. CDR1 and CDR2 from the germline V gene are TSWWSYY and QGS. V was pared by 2 bases and J by 0 bases, with 21 bases of the junction left unmatched. The CDR3 sequence: CALGEGPLLGDTVPVGYTDKLIF. The CDR3 nucleotides are TGTGCTCTTGGGGAAGGTCCTCTACTGGGGGATACGGTACCCGTGGGGTACACCGATAAACTCATCTTT.

This clone was seen a handful of times. This chain joins TRDV1 and TRDJ1; 9 nucleotides align to TRDD3. This CDR3 is 17 amino acids long. Germline V gene data show CDR1 as TSWWSYY and CDR2 as QGS. V was pared by 3 bases and J by 7 bases, with 15 bases of the junction left unmatched. The CDR3 DNA sequence: TGTGCTCTTGGGGACACTTCCTGGGGGATTCTTTCGGCTAAACTCATCTTT. It translates to CALGDTSWGILSAKLIF.

This clone has only a few counts. The chain combines TRDV1 with TRDJ1, with TRDD3 matching over 7 bases. CDR3 length: 23 amino acids. J was trimmed by 0 bases and V by 0 bases; bases with no gene match: 25. CDR1 and CDR2 (germline): TSWWSYY, QGS. CDR3 protein: CALGELAYGLSPGGPQYTDKLIF. The CDR3 DNA is TGTGCTCTTGGGGAACTTGCCTACGGCCTTTCCCCTGGGGGGCCACAGTACACCGATAAACTCATCTTT.

V and J are TRDV1 and TRDJ1; 8 positions agree with TRDD3. This CDR3 is 23 amino acids long. V trimming: 7 bases; J trimming: 0 bases; junction bases outside the gene matches: 31. The V gene's germline CDR1 is TSWWSYY and CDR2 QGS. This CDR3 reads CALVPPAGYAQRRGFKYTDKLIF. Written as DNA, the CDR3 is TGTGCTCTTGTACCTCCCGCGGGATACGCTCAACGGAGGGGGTTTAAGTACACCGATAAACTCATCTTT.

This clone has just a few counts. The junction differs from germline at one of its ends, possibly a read error. The chain uses TRDV1 and TRDJ1; 10 nucleotides agree with TRDD3. Germline V CDR1 and CDR2: TSWWSYY, QGS. The CDR3 loop spans 21 amino acids. Written as DNA, the CDR3 is TGTGCTCTTGGGAAACTGGGCTTCCTAACGGACTTACTGGGGGATGCCGATAAACTCATCTTT. As protein: CALGKLGFLTDLLGDADKLIF.

On this clone: Since a much larger clone is just one base distant, this may be a read error. The chain has TRDV1 and TRDJ1; D gene ambiguous. V lost 2 bases to trimming and J lost 11 bases, with 9 bases between them. CDR3 length: 11 residues. Germline V lookup: CDR1 TSWWSYY, CDR2 QGS. Written as DNA, the CDR3 is TGTGCTCTTGGGGAAAGCCGCCGCCTCATCTTT. It codes for CALGESRRLIF.

This clone showed up just a few times. Being one base from a much bigger clone, this may be a read error. The V and J genes are TRDV2 and TRDJ1; TRDD3 might be the D (6 bases). With 0 bases removed from V and 0 bases from J, the gap between germline ends came to 34 bases. This CDR3 is 23 amino acids long. Germline assignment: CDR1 GEAIGNYY and CDR2 EKD. The CDR3 DNA follows: TGTGCCTGTGACACCGCTTCCATCTTGCATTTGACTGGGAGTCCTTCGTACACCGATAAACTCATCTTT. Translating it yields CACDTASILHLTGSPSYTDKLIF.

Notes on this clone: A much larger clonotype is one base distant, so this may be a read error. This rearrangement joins TRDV1 to TRDJ1, with D perhaps TRDD3 (5 bases). Trimming took off 0 bases at V and 10 bases at J, with 21 bases between the two ends. The germline gives CDR1 TSWWSYY, CDR2 QGS. The CDR3 is 16 residues long. In DNA, the CDR3 is TGTGCTCTTGGGGAACTTCGGGCCTCACCAAGGGGAACACTCATCTTT. Translated: CALGELRASPRGTLIF.

This clone is categorized as medium-sized. The rearrangement joins TRDV1 to TRDJ1; possibly TRDD3 for D (5 bases). This CDR3 has 16 amino acids. Germline CDR1 is TSWWSYY and CDR2 is QGS. The V end lost 8 bases, the J end lost 0 bases, and 19 bases lay between the germline ends. The CDR3 bases are TGTGCTCTTCCCAACCGGGGTGGGGCGTACACCGATAAACTCATCTTT. Translated: CALPNRGGAYTDKLIF.

This clone was observed a handful of times. A junction boundary mismatches the germline segment, possibly from a read error. The chain employs TRDV1 and TRDJ1; no definite D call. The CDR3 contains 11 residues. Germline V lookup: CDR1 TSWWSYY, CDR2 QGS. The CDR3 DNA reads as TGTGCTCTTGAGGAACGTTCTAAACTCATCTTT. Translating it yields CALEERSKLIF.

This clone showed up just a few times. The chain uses TRDV1 and TRDJ1; 11 nucleotides agree with TRDD3. V shed 2 bases and J 2 bases; nucleotides not matched to a gene: 22. The CDR3 covers 22 residues. The germline V gene encodes CDR1 TSWWSYY and CDR2 QGS. CDR3 in amino acids: CALGEMVLEGGGYARGTDKLIF. In DNA, the CDR3 is TGTGCTCTTGGGGAAATGGTCCTGGAAGGTGGGGGATACGCGCGGGGGACCGATAAACTCATCTTT.

This chain joins TRDV2 and TRDJ2, with TRDD3 identical over 9 bases. V lost 3 bases and J lost 0; bases outside the gene matches: 10. Germline values: CDR1 GEAIGNYY, CDR2 EKD. The CDR3 totals 18 residues. The CDR3 protein is CACDSYRVGDTLTAQLFF. CDR3 DNA sequence: TGTGCCTGTGACTCGTATCGGGTGGGGGATACTTTGACAGCACAACTCTTCTTT.

On this clone: This could be a read error, since a much larger clone is one nucleotide away. The sample has other DNA sequences that encode this CDR3 too. The rearrangement joins TRDV2 to TRDJ1; TRDD3 matches 9 bases. The CDR3 sequence is 19 residues long. J was trimmed by 1 base and V by 3 bases; bases with no gene match: 17. Germline-derived CDR1 and CDR2 are GEAIGNYY and EKD. Here the CDR3 DNA reads TGTGCCTGTGACTTTTCTTCCTGGGGGATCCCCGTCGGCACCGATAAACTCATCTTT. The encoded protein is CACDFSSWGIPVGTDKLIF.

This clone was observed a handful of times. The rearrangement links TRAV29/DV5 to TRDJ1; D ambiguous. V lost 5 bases, J lost 0 bases, and 14 bases lay in between. This CDR3 spans 14 amino acids. Germline V gene lookup returns CDR1 NSMFDY and CDR2 ISSIKDK. CDR3 bases: TGTGCAGCGCCGGACCAGATAAACACCGATAAACTCATCTTT. As protein: CAAPDQINTDKLIF. Full variable domain (remainder filled in from reference TRAV29/DV5 and TRDJ1): DQQVKQNSPSLSVQEGRISILNCDYTNSMFDYFLWYKKYPAEGPTFLISISSIKDKNEDGRFTVFLNKSAKHLSLHIVPSQPGDSAVYFCAAPDQINTDKLIFGKGTRVTVEP.

By frequency in the sample, this clone is medium-sized. The chain joins TRDV1 to TRDJ1; possible D gene TRDD1, 5 bases. The CDR3 loop spans 15 amino acids. The germline gives CDR1 TSWWSYY, CDR2 QGS. With 2 bases removed from V and 0 bases from J, the gap between germline ends came to 10 bases. DNA of the CDR3: TGTGCTCTTGGGGAAAGAAATGTCTACACCGATAAACTCATCTTT. Its translation is CALGERNVYTDKLIF.

The rearrangement links TRDV1 to TRDJ1, with 11 bases lining up with TRDD3. The CDR3 runs to 27 residues. Trimming removed 3 bases from V and 0 bases from J; junction bases left unmatched: 36. Germline-derived CDR1 and CDR2 are TSWWSYY and QGS. This CDR3 reads CALGDPAFLRAHPGLGDIRLNTDKLIF. CDR3 in DNA: TGTGCTCTTGGGGATCCTGCCTTCCTACGAGCCCATCCGGGACTGGGGGATATAAGGCTCAACACCGATAAACTCATCTTT.

As regards this clone: This may be a read error: a much more frequent sequence differs by one nucleotide. The chain has TRDV1 and TRDJ1; D may be TRDD3 (5 bases). The CDR3 consists of 16 residues. The V end lost 3 bases, the J end lost 0 bases, and 14 bases lay between the germline ends. Germline V gene data show CDR1 as TSWWSYY and CDR2 as QGS. The CDR3 is CALGEPSGRHTDKLIF. The CDR3 nucleotides are TGTGCTCTTGGGGAGCCCTCTGGGAGGCACACCGATAAACTCATCTTT.

This clone ranks as medium-sized. The J gene is TRDJ1, the V gene TRDV1, with 11 bases aligning to TRDD3. CDR1 and CDR2 (germline): TSWWSYY, QGS. V lost 9 bases to trimming and J lost 4 bases; unmatched junction nucleotides: 22. This CDR3 spans 19 amino acids. CDR3 loop: CALFILPTWGIRGGDKLIF. Here the CDR3 DNA reads TGTGCTCTCTTCATACTTCCTACTTGGGGGATACGCGGGGGCGATAAACTCATCTTT.

About this clone: Other DNA sequences from this sample encode an identical CDR3 as well. The chain is built from TRDV1 and TRDJ1; 7 bases fit TRDD3. Germline-derived CDR1 and CDR2 are TSWWSYY and QGS. The CDR3 runs 17 residues. With 0 bases clipped from V and 5 bases from J, the junction kept 12 bases outside the gene matches. CDR3 loop: CALGELSGGTYIDKLIF. CDR3 in DNA: TGTGCTCTTGGGGAACTCTCTGGGGGCACCTACATAGATAAACTCATCTTT.

Concerning this clone itself: A read error is possible here, since a much larger clone lies one base away. The chain employs TRDV2 and TRDJ3, with D possibly matching TRDD3 (5 bases). CDR1 and CDR2 (germline): GEAIGNYY, EKD. The CDR3 loop spans 20 amino acids. Trimming took off 5 bases at V and 0 bases at J, with 22 bases between the two ends. DNA of the CDR3: TGTGCCTGTGCTCCCATCGGTATGGGATCCCTCTCCTGGGACACCCGACAGATGTTTTTC. Its protein product is CACAPIGMGSLSWDTRQMFF.

The V gene is TRDV1, the J gene TRDJ1; possible D gene TRDD3, 10 bases. This CDR3 has 22 residues. CDR1 is TSWWSYY and CDR2 is QGS in the germline V gene. V was shortened by 3 bases and J by 0 bases, with 32 bases between the two germline ends. DNA of the CDR3: TGTGCTCTTGGGGAGAACCCTTCCTACTTTACTGGGGGATGTGTATACACCGATAAACTCATCTTT. This codes for CALGENPSYFTGGCVYTDKLIF.

The chain recombines TRDV1 with TRDJ1; 12 positions match TRDD3. J was trimmed by 3 bases and V by 0 bases; bases with no gene match: 35. This CDR3 has 27 amino acids. Germline CDR1 TSWWSYY, CDR2 QGS. In nucleotides, the CDR3 is TGTGCTCTTGGGGAACTCCCCTCTTCGTCCCCAGATGAGTTCCCGCTACTGGGGGATACTTTAGCCGATAAACTCATCTTT. Protein product: CALGELPSSSPDEFPLLGDTLADKLIF.

With respect to this clone: Relative to the germline gene, one junction end is altered; a read error may explain this. The chain uses TRDV1 and TRDJ1, with TRDD2 as a possible D gene (5 bases). Per the germline V gene, CDR1 is TSWWSYY and CDR2 is QGS. The CDR3 has 17 residues. For the CDR3, the DNA is TGTGCTCTTGGACCACCCCCGCGGCGTACCTACACCGATAAACCCATCTTT. Its protein is CALGPPPRRTYTDKPIF.

V is TRDV1 and J is TRDJ1; D unclear. CDR3 size: 18 residues. The V end lost 2 bases, the J end lost 0 bases, and 19 bases lay between the germline ends. Per the germline V gene, CDR1 is TSWWSYY and CDR2 is QGS. As DNA, the CDR3 is TGTGCTCTTGGGGAAGGTCTTCTTCGTACTGTAAACACCGATAAACTCATCTTT. Amino acids: CALGEGLLRTVNTDKLIF.

In regard to this clone: This sample also contains other DNA sequences that code for the same CDR3. The rearrangement uses TRDV1 and TRDJ1; 8 bases map to TRDD3. The CDR3 loop spans 19 amino acids. Trimming cost V 6 bases and J 3 bases; bases outside gene matches: 21. Per germline, CDR1 TSWWSYY and CDR2 QGS. CDR3 coding DNA: TGTGCTCTTGGTACTAGGGCTGGGGGACGGGGAAGCAAGGCCGATAAACTCATCTTT. It codes for CALGTRAGGRGSKADKLIF.